This T cell receptor beta chain was recorded in a study of blood T cell repertoires in COVID-19. Assay used: immunoSEQ multiplex PCR; TCRdb lists only in-frame clones, some missing. Of 370,000 or so clones in the sample, roughly 86% were seen once. Germline V gene data show CDR1 as MNHEY and CDR2 as SMNVEV (reference sequence). V shed 4 bases, J shed 6 bases, and the junction held 6 bases outside the gene matches. This CDR3 has 15 residues. The receptor was derived from a human donor with acute or convalescent COVID-19. The donor label of this sample is uncertain. This chain joins TRBV27 and TRBJ1-6; the match to TRBD1 covers 7 bases. Source material: peripheral blood. CDR3 sequence: CASSSQGGLNSPLHF. The CDR3 coding sequence is TGTGCCAGCAGTTCGCAGGGGGGCCTTAATTCACCCCTCCACTTT.